The 20 T cell receptor beta chains below come from one sample, sequenced in a study of response to subunit inactivated influenza vaccine. TCRdb passed the RT-PCR reads through MiXCR, listing each CDR3 protein once. The sample has 500,000 to 650,000 distinct CDR3 sequences; approximately 7.6% are singletons. The specimen comprised PBMCs from blood, sampled less than 30 months after vaccination. The source of these receptors is a man between 50 and 75 years old who received an inactivated influenza vaccine.

This clonotype was detected ten times or more. The V gene is TRBV20-1, the J gene TRBJ2-5, with D perhaps TRBD1 or TRBD2 (5 bases each). Trimming left V 3 bases short and J 2 bases short, with 7 bases between. The CDR3 length is 12 residues. CDR1 DFQATT and CDR2 SNEGSKA come from the germline V gene (reference sequence). CDR3 in amino acids: CSARRGQETQYF. CDR3 coding DNA: TGCAGTGCTAGGAGGGGACAAGAGACCCAGTACTTC.

This clonotype was seen repeatedly, ten times or more. The chain is built from TRBV24-1 and TRBJ2-1; 7 positions match TRBD2. Trimming cost V 9 bases and J 2 bases; bases outside gene matches: 6. Germline V gene sequence: CDR1 KGHDR, CDR2 SFDVKD. CDR3 length: 14 amino acids. The CDR3 loop is CATEERGAYNEQFF. As DNA, the CDR3 is TGTGCCACCGAAGAGCGGGGAGCCTACAATGAGCAGTTCTTC.

The chain uses TRBV6-1 and TRBJ1-2; the D gene is possibly TRBD1 (6 bases). In germline, CDR1 is MNHNS, CDR2 SASEGT. CDR3 length: 13 residues. Trimming left V 4 bases short and J 5 bases short, with 11 bases between. CDR3 protein: CASSGTGKYGYTF. The CDR3 region has the DNA TGTGCCAGCAGTGGCACAGGGAAATATGGCTACACCTTC.

The gene calls are TRBV4-3 and TRBJ1-2; tentatively, D is TRBD1 (6 bases). Between the trimmed V and J ends, which lost 0 bases and 8 bases, there was a span of 16 bases. This CDR3 region has 15 residues. The germline V gene encodes CDR1 LGHNA and CDR2 YSLEER. Here the CDR3 DNA reads TGCGCCAGCAGCCAAGATGGGGGGGCGCCTCGAGGCTACACCTTC. The encoded protein is CASSQDGGAPRGYTF.

This chain links TRBV9 with TRBJ2-3; 8 nucleotides line up with TRBD2. The ends lost 4 bases at V and 0 bases at J; junction bases unmatched: 4. Germline V lookup: CDR1 SGDLS, CDR2 YYNGEE. This CDR3 has 15 residues. CDR3 bases: TGTGCCAGCAGCTTTAGCGGGAAGAGCACAGATACGCAGTATTTT. This codes for CASSFSGKSTDTQYF.

V gene TRBV4-2 combines with J gene TRBJ2-4; 7 bases agree with TRBD1. Germline values: CDR1 LGHNA, CDR2 YNFKEQ. The CDR3 loop spans 15 amino acids. Germline trimming cut 4 bases from V and 2 bases from J; bases unmatched to any gene: 5. The CDR3 DNA is TGTGCCAGCAGCCGGGACAGTTTGCCCAAAAACATTCAGTACTTC. Amino acid sequence: CASSRDSLPKNIQYF.

This clonotype was seen at least ten times. The chain links TRBV12-3 or TRBV12-4 to TRBJ2-2; D is uncertain. The CDR3 has 14 amino acids. The ends were cut back, 1 base at V and 2 bases at J, with 5 bases in the middle. CDR3 sequence: CASSLVRNTGELFF. The CDR3 DNA is TGTGCCAGCAGTTTAGTCAGAAACACCGGGGAGCTGTTTTTT.

This clonotype came up many times. This chain links TRBV24-1 with TRBJ2-3, with unresolved D. CDR1 and CDR2 from the germline V gene are KGHDR and SFDVKD. CDR3 length: 14 amino acids. Trimming took off 6 bases at V and 1 base at J, with 10 bases between the two ends. The CDR3 region is CATSTEYRTDTQYF. As DNA, the CDR3 is TGTGCCACCAGTACGGAATACCGCACAGATACGCAGTATTTT.

This clonotype was counted at least ten times. The chain employs TRBV3-1 and TRBJ1-4; TRBD1 aligns across 10 bases. This CDR3 is 15 amino acids long. The germline CDR1 and CDR2 sequences are LGHDT and YNNKEL (reference sequence). Losses at the gene ends were 4 bases for V and 7 bases for J; bases not matched to a gene: 6. The CDR3 here is CASSPRTGGVEKLFF. CDR3 DNA sequence: TGTGCCAGCAGCCCCCGGACAGGGGGAGTTGAAAAACTGTTTTTT.

This chain joins TRBV6-2 or TRBV6-3 and TRBJ2-1, with 12 bases fitting TRBD1. The CDR3 loop spans 18 amino acids. V dropped 6 bases and J dropped 4; count of bases not matched to a gene: 13. Germline V gene lookup returns CDR1 MNHEY and CDR2 SVGEGT. The CDR3 DNA reads TGTGCCAGCAGCCTAAGGATGGGACAGGGGGCTTGGTACAATGAGCAGTTCTTC. This gives the protein CASSLRMGQGAWYNEQFF.

The sample holds a few counts of this clonotype. The J gene is TRBJ2-3, the V gene TRBV28; D remains ambiguous. Germline CDR1 MDHEN, CDR2 SYDVKM. Deletions cut 5 bases from V and 6 bases from J, with 9 bases between. The CDR3 consists of 12 residues. CDR3 DNA: TGTGCCAGCAGTACAAACTTGGATACGCAGTATTTT. Translating it yields CASSTNLDTQYF.

This clonotype has more than one count but fewer than ten. The J gene is TRBJ2-2, the V gene TRBV3-1; maybe TRBD2 (5 bases). V dropped 1 base and J dropped 4 bases, with 13 bases sitting between them. The CDR3 contains 16 residues. From germline, CDR1 is LGHDT and CDR2 YNNKEL (reference sequence). The CDR3 sequence: CASSQVTLAGTGELFF. CDR3 DNA sequence: TGTGCCAGCAGCCAAGTAACGCTAGCAGGCACCGGGGAGCTGTTTTTT.

The rearrangement links TRBV6-5 to TRBJ2-7; no firm D call. This CDR3 has 16 amino acids. Germline values: CDR1 MNHEY, CDR2 SVGAGI. Deletions cut 2 bases from V and 2 bases from J, with 16 bases between. The CDR3 loop reads CASSYGAGRTTYEQYF. The CDR3 nucleotides read TGTGCCAGCAGTTACGGAGCAGGACGTACTACCTACGAGCAGTACTTC.

This chain joins TRBV29-1 and TRBJ2-2, with TRBD1 matching 8 bases. Germline V gene lookup returns CDR1 SQVTM and CDR2 ANQGSEA. The CDR3 extends over 13 amino acids. J lost 7 bases, V lost 7 bases, and 8 bases had no gene match. The CDR3 region is CSAFSGGGGELFF. CDR3 sequence (DNA): TGCAGCGCCTTTTCAGGGGGCGGCGGGGAGCTGTTTTTT.

The table lists this clonotype with many counts. This rearrangement joins TRBV12-3 or TRBV12-4 to TRBJ1-1, with 9 bases matching TRBD1. The V gene end was trimmed by 5 bases and the J gene end by 4 bases; junction bases not matched to a gene: 11. The CDR3 spans 16 residues. DNA of the CDR3: TGTGCCAGCAGTCCGGGACAGGGTATCCGATCCACTGAAGCTTTCTTT. It encodes CASSPGQGIRSTEAFF.

This clonotype was found a few times. The J gene is TRBJ2-4, the V gene TRBV7-9; D unclear. Germline lookup yields CDR1 SEHNR and CDR2 FQNEAQ (reference sequence). Trimming stripped 5 bases from V and 4 bases from J, with 15 bases between. The CDR3 has 15 amino acids. The CDR3, as DNA: TGTGCCAGCAGCCCCCGGGTGGAGTGGAAAAACATTCAGTACTTC. This gives the protein CASSPRVEWKNIQYF.

The gene calls are TRBV5-6 and TRBJ2-1, with D unresolved. V was cut by 0 bases and J by 5 bases, with 18 bases left in between. CDR3 size: 17 residues. Germline CDR1 is SGHDT and CDR2 is YYEEEE. CDR3 protein: CASSLAVSLRQDNEQFF. As DNA, the CDR3 is TGTGCCAGCAGCTTGGCAGTAAGTCTTCGGCAGGACAATGAGCAGTTCTTC.

This clonotype was detected ten times or more. This chain uses TRBV28 with TRBJ2-5; D is undetermined. CDR1 and CDR2 from the germline V gene are MDHEN and SYDVKM. V was clipped by 3 bases and J by 1 base, with 12 bases between them. The CDR3 is made up of 15 amino acids. This CDR3 reads CASSLGQVFQETQYF. The DNA of the CDR3 is TGTGCCAGCAGTTTGGGTCAGGTTTTCCAAGAGACCCAGTACTTC.

This clonotype was observed a handful of times. V gene TRBV9 combines with J gene TRBJ1-4; 9 bases fit TRBD1. Germline V gene lookup returns CDR1 SGDLS and CDR2 YYNGEE. The CDR3 length is 15 residues. V was clipped by 3 bases and J by 8 bases; unmatched bases: 8. The chain's CDR3 is CASSGTGTGREKLFF. The CDR3, as DNA: TGTGCCAGCAGCGGGACCGGGACAGGGAGAGAAAAACTGTTTTTT. The full variable domain, completed using reference TRBV9 and TRBJ1-4, is DSGVTQTPKHLITATGQRVTLRCSPRSGDLSVYWYQQSLDQGLQFLIQYYNGEERAKGNILERFSAQQFPDLHSELNLSSLELGDSALYFCASSGTGTGREKLFFGSGTQLSVL.

This clonotype was recorded at least ten times. This chain links TRBV4-3 with TRBJ1-5; D perhaps matches TRBD1 (5 bases). Germline V gene data show CDR1 as LGHNA and CDR2 as YSLEER. This CDR3 spans 16 amino acids. Trimming took 0 bases from V and 4 from J, leaving 13 bases between them. The CDR3 region is CASSQDGTRPNQPQHF. CDR3 nucleotides: TGCGCCAGCAGCCAAGACGGGACGCGTCCGAATCAGCCCCAGCATTTT.